This T cell receptor beta chain was identified during a study of shared clonotypes between healthy human individuals. This CDR3 has 14 amino acids. Per the germline V gene, CDR1 is SGHVS and CDR2 is FQNEAQ. The V end lost 1 base, the J end lost 1 base, and 7 bases lay between the germline ends. Splitting the CD4+ cells yielded a CD45RA+ naive subset and a CD45RA-negative memory subset. Libraries were prepared by immunoSEQ multiplex PCR; TCRdb keeps only in-frame clonotypes and omits some of them. The sample yields some 2,100,000 clones, 90% to 97% seen once. The sequence was obtained from a man younger than 30 in good health. The rearrangement joins TRBV7-8 to TRBJ1-1; the D is unclear. Input material: naive CD4+ T cells sorted from blood. Subset denoted: CD45RA+ positively selected. The CDR3 reads CASSLEVGNTEAFF. CDR3 nucleotides: TGTGCCAGCAGCTTAGAAGTGGGGAACACTGAAGCTTTCTTT.